What follows describes a single TCR beta chain. The antigen is undetermined. Sample time point: healthy volunteer bleed at 6 weeks. Total RNA came from unfractionated whole blood. These data originate in a study of human T cells and chemical hapten exposure. Study-wide background: TCR yield per sample varied, mainly due to pooled library volumes.

Notes on the study in general: Unchanged with DPC sensitization were TCRs above 1 in 1000 frequency.

CDR1 and CDR2 from the germline V gene are MDHEN and SYDVKM. The CDR3 spans 13 residues. V lost 4 bases and J 6 bases, leaving 12 bases between the germline ends. The library tagged individual cDNA molecules with unique molecular identifiers. Under the authors' procedure: Sample TCR counts, which ranged from roughly 20,000 to 750,000, had a median of approximately 96,000. TCRdb itself ran the RACE reads through MiXCR, one entry per CDR3 protein. These V and J calls derive from TCRdb rather than the authors' analysis. Among about 70,000 distinct CDR3 sequences, under 7.5% were seen once, and the ten largest hold 3% to 4%.

The sample was whole blood. The chain joins TRBV28 to TRBJ1-2; D is uncertain. The receptor's source is a female donor in good health. Some clones in this sample may be carry-over from other donors' samples. The DNA for the CDR3 is TGTGCCAGCAGTTCCTTTGGAGGAGATGGCTACACCTTC. Its protein is CASSSFGGDGYTF.